This T cell receptor beta chain was sequenced in a study of T cells expressing NK-cell markers. Germline-derived CDR1 and CDR2 are MNHEY and SVGEGT. The CDR3 has 12 amino acids. TCRdb derives one entry per CDR3 protein from the 5' RACE reads, leaving out DNA. Seen in this sample are some 460,000 distinct CDR3 sequences; the ten most common clones hold 1.4%. The specimen sequenced was blood T cells: a sorted CD56 or NKG2C T cell subset, CD4+ or CD8+ T cells, or bulk PBMC T cells (not recorded which). The J gene is TRBJ1-3, the V gene TRBV6-2 or TRBV6-3. This receptor was obtained from a woman aged 45-60 years in good health. The CDR3 here is CATASSGNTIYF.